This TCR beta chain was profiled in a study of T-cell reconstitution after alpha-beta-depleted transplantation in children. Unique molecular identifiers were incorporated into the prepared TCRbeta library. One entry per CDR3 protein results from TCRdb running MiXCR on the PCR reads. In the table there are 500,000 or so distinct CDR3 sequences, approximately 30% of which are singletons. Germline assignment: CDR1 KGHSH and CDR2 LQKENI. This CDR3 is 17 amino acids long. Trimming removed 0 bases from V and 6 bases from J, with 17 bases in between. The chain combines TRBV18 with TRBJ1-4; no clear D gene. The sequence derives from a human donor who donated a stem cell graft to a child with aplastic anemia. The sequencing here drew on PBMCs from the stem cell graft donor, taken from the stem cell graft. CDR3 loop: CASSPPRDTTGYEKLFF. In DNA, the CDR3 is TGTGCCAGCTCACCACCGCGCGACACAACGGGGTATGAAAAACTGTTTTTT.